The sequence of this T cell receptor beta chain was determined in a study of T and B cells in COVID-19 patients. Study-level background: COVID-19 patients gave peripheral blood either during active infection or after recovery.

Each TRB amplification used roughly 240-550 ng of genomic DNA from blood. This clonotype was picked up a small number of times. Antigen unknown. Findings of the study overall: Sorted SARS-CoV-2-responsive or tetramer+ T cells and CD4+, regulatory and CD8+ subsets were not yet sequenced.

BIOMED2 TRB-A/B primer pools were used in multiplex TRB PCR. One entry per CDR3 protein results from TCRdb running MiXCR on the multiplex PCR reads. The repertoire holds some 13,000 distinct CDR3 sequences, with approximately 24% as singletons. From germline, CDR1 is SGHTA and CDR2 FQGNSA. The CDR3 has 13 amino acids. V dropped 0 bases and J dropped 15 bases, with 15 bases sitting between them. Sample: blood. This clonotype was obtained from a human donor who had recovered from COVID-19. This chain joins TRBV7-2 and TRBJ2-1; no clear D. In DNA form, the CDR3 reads TGTGCCAGCAGCTTAGCCACAGCCCGAGAAGGGTTCTTC. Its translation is CASSLATAREGFF.